Below, 18 T cell receptor beta chains from the same sample are listed, as sequenced in a study of T cell responses to AZD1222 COVID-19 vaccine. TCRdb keeps only in-frame clones here, not all; method: immunoSEQ multiplex PCR. The sample has some 110,000 clones; 70% to 90% are singletons. The material sequenced was peripheral blood, taken on day 0 of AZD1222 vaccination. Receptors originate from an adult in good health.

The chain links TRBV5-6 to TRBJ1-2, with D possibly being TRBD1 (6 bases). Germline V gene data show CDR1 as SGHDT and CDR2 as YYEEEE. The CDR3 spans 18 residues. V was pared by 1 base and J by 0 bases, with 19 bases between. CDR3: CASSLRSVGGKANYGYTF. The DNA of the CDR3 is TGTGCCAGCAGCTTGAGGTCCGTGGGGGGCAAAGCTAACTATGGCTACACCTTC.

The chain has TRBV27 and TRBJ2-6, with D hard to call. Germline V gives CDR1 MNHEY, CDR2 SMNVEV (reference sequence). This CDR3 is built from 15 residues. The V gene lost 8 bases and the J gene lost 2 bases, with 13 bases spanning the gap. This CDR3 is CASSTFGPGANVLTF. The CDR3 DNA is TGTGCCAGCTCCACTTTTGGGCCTGGGGCCAACGTCCTGACTTTC. The full variable domain, with the rest looked up from reference TRBV27 and TRBJ2-6, is EAQVTQNPRYLITVTGKKLTVTCSQNMNHEYMSWYRQDPGLGLRQIYYSMNVEVTDKGDVPEGYKVSRKEKRNFPLILESPSPNQTSLYFCASSTFGPGANVLTFGAGSRLTVL.

The chain uses TRBV2 and TRBJ2-3; D may match TRBD1 or TRBD2 (5 bases each). The V gene lost 7 bases and the J gene lost 0 bases, with 20 bases spanning the gap. This CDR3 contains 17 residues. CDR1 is SNHLY, CDR2 FYNNEI, per germline. CDR3 nucleotides: TGTGCCAGCACTAACCCCCAGGACTGGGACAGCACAGATACGCAGTATTTT. Translated, it gives CASTNPQDWDSTDTQYF.

This clone was counted once. The gene calls are TRBV7-9 and TRBJ1-6; D might be TRBD1 (6 bases). V gave up 3 bases and J gave up 7 bases, with 10 bases separating them. CDR3 size: 14 residues. The germline gives CDR1 SEHNR, CDR2 FQNEAQ (reference sequence). CDR3: CASSLGRGNSPLHF. The CDR3 DNA reads as TGTGCCAGCAGCTTGGGCAGGGGCAATTCACCCCTCCACTTT.

The V and J genes are TRBV2 and TRBJ1-5; D unresolved. The CDR3 covers 18 residues. Trimming took 1 base from V and 4 from J, leaving 20 bases between them. The germline V gene encodes CDR1 SNHLY and CDR2 FYNNEI. The CDR3 DNA reads as TGTGCCAGCAGTGAAGGAGCAGCTGCGACGTTCTATAATCAGCCCCAGCATTTT. This sequence encodes CASSEGAAATFYNQPQHF.

V gene TRBV19 combines with J gene TRBJ1-4; a possible D gene is TRBD1 (6 bases). Germline V CDR1 and CDR2: LNHDA, SQIVND (reference sequence). Trimming took 4 bases from V and 0 from J, leaving 12 bases between them. This CDR3 has 16 amino acids. CDR3 in amino acids: CASSTPTGPTNEKLFF. CDR3 coding DNA: TGTGCCAGTAGTACCCCGACAGGACCAACTAATGAAAAACTGTTTTTT.

V is TRBV24-1 and J is TRBJ2-7; D possibly uses TRBD1 or TRBD2 (5 bases each). V lost 2 bases and J lost 0, with 10 bases in between. CDR1 KGHDR and CDR2 SFDVKD come from the germline V gene. The CDR3 runs 15 residues. The CDR3 nucleotides are TGTGCCACCAGTGATTCTTGGGGGAGCTCCTACGAGCAGTACTTC. This translates into CATSDSWGSSYEQYF.

The rearrangement links TRBV18 to TRBJ1-1; perhaps TRBD1 as D (6 bases). Germline V gene lookup returns CDR1 KGHSH and CDR2 LQKENI. V was cut by 2 bases and J by 0 bases, with 16 bases left in between. The CDR3 extends over 17 amino acids. In nucleotides, the CDR3 is TGTGCCAGCTCACCATTGTCCCCCAGGGGCCTGAACACTGAAGCTTTCTTT. Residues: CASSPLSPRGLNTEAFF.

J is TRBJ1-4 and V is TRBV25-1; tentative D call: TRBD1 (6 bases). CDR1 is MGHDK and CDR2 is SYGVNS in the germline V gene. V shed 4 bases and J shed 4 bases, with 22 bases lying between them. The CDR3 loop spans 18 amino acids. CDR3 in DNA: TGTGCCAGCAGTGGGGGCCGAAGGGGGAGCTTGGGTAATGAAAAACTGTTTTTT. Its translation: CASSGGRRGSLGNEKLFF.

This clone was seen a single time. This chain uses TRBV24-1 with TRBJ1-2; 8 bases are a match to TRBD1. Germline CDR1 KGHDR, CDR2 SFDVKD. Losses at the gene ends were 1 base for V and 3 bases for J; bases not matched to a gene: 9. This CDR3 is built from 17 residues. CDR3 in amino acids: CATSDLDRGGGYYGYTF. DNA for the CDR3: TGTGCCACCAGTGATTTAGACAGGGGCGGGGGGTACTATGGCTACACCTTC.

The chain couples TRBV10-3 to TRBJ1-5; tentative D call: TRBD1 (6 bases). Germline V gene lookup returns CDR1 ENHRY and CDR2 SYGVKD. Trimming removed 4 bases from V and 4 bases from J, with 14 bases in between. The CDR3 spans 15 residues. CDR3 region: CAISVDWGQNQPQHF. The CDR3 bases are TGTGCCATCAGTGTTGATTGGGGGCAGAATCAGCCCCAGCATTTT.

V gene TRBV27 combines with J gene TRBJ1-6, with D possibly matching TRBD1 (6 bases). The germline V gene encodes CDR1 MNHEY and CDR2 SMNVEV (reference sequence). The CDR3 is made up of 13 amino acids. The germline V and J ends were trimmed by 7 bases and 8 bases, with 12 bases remaining between them. This CDR3 is CASTKTGYSPLHF. CDR3 DNA: TGTGCCAGCACCAAAACAGGGTATTCACCCCTCCACTTT.

The rearrangement links TRBV30 to TRBJ2-7, with D tentatively TRBD2 (5 bases). V dropped 0 bases and J dropped 12 bases, with 12 bases sitting between them. The CDR3 has 11 amino acids. Germline V CDR1 and CDR2: GTSNPN, SVGIG (reference sequence). CDR3 sequence (DNA): TGTGCCTGGAGTGTGGAGGTTATGAGGTACTTC. Residues: CAWSVEVMRYF.

This clone was detected only once. The rearrangement uses TRBV3-1 (or the pseudogene TRBV3-2) and TRBJ2-7; the match to TRBD2 covers 9 bases. Germline trimming cut 3 bases from V and 0 bases from J; bases unmatched to any gene: 3. Germline-derived CDR1 and CDR2 are LGHDT and YNNKEL (reference sequence). The CDR3 runs to 15 residues. CDR3 in amino acids: CASSHSGGDSYEQYF. The DNA of the CDR3 is TGTGCCAGCAGCCATAGCGGGGGTGACTCCTACGAGCAGTACTTC.

The CDR3 nucleotides read TGTGCCAGCAGTTTATCGGCGACAAATCCTGGCTACACCTTC. Translating gives CASSLSATNPGYTF. The chain joins TRBV27 to TRBJ1-2; D call uncertain. Germline values: CDR1 MNHEY, CDR2 SMNVEV (reference sequence). V shed 0 bases and J shed 7 bases, with 12 bases lying between them. CDR3 length: 14 amino acids.

The V call is TRBV5-4, the J call TRBJ1-1; 12 bases fit TRBD1. The germline V gene encodes CDR1 SGHNT and CDR2 YYREEE (reference sequence). CDR3 length: 15 amino acids. Unmatched junction bases numbered 5, after V lost 3 bases and J lost 5 bases. CDR3 residues: CASSWGQGARTEAFF. The CDR3 DNA follows: TGTGCCAGCAGCTGGGGACAGGGGGCTAGAACTGAAGCTTTCTTT. Supplemented by reference TRBV5-4 and TRBJ1-1, the full variable domain reads ETGVTQSPTHLIKTRGQQVTLRCSSQSGHNTVSWYQQALGQGPQFIFQYYREEENGRGNFPPRFSGLQFPNYSSELNVNALELDDSALYLCASSWGQGARTEAFFGQGTRLTVV.

The chain uses TRBV6-6 and TRBJ1-1; D ambiguous. The CDR3 runs 12 residues. Trimming shortened V by 6 bases and J by 3 bases, and 8 bases separated the two germline ends. The germline V gene has CDR1 MNHNY and CDR2 SVGAGI (reference sequence). This chain's CDR3 is CASRQGYTEAFF. The CDR3 nucleotides are TGTGCCAGCAGACAAGGGTACACTGAAGCTTTCTTT.

V and J are TRBV18 and TRBJ2-5; D is uncertain. The CDR3 is 13 amino acids. In germline, CDR1 is KGHSH, CDR2 LQKENI. The V end was cut by 3 bases, the J end by 1 base, with 6 bases between. Written as DNA, the CDR3 is TGTGCCAGCTCACCGACGTCCCAAGAGACCCAGTACTTC. It specifies CASSPTSQETQYF.